The sequence of this TCR beta chain was determined in a study of PD-1 blockade in classical Hodgkin lymphoma. Only a few counts were recorded for this clone. Autologous stem cell transplantation was followed by relapse in every patient, and brentuximab vedotin exposure varied. Profiling relied on immunoSEQ multiplex PCR, and the TCRdb table lists in-frame clones only, not all of them. Of about 150,000 clones in the sample, approximately 72% were seen once. The CDR3 spans 13 residues. From germline, CDR1 is MNHEY and CDR2 SVGAGI. This material consisted of peripheral blood mononuclear cells (PBMCs), taken before the second cycle of nivolumab. The origin of this receptor is a human donor with classical Hodgkin lymphoma. The rearrangement uses TRBV6-5 and TRBJ1-5, with D unresolved. Here the CDR3 reads CASGMLYNQPQHF. CDR3 nucleotide sequence: TGTGCAAGCGGTATGCTCTACAATCAGCCCCAGCATTTT.